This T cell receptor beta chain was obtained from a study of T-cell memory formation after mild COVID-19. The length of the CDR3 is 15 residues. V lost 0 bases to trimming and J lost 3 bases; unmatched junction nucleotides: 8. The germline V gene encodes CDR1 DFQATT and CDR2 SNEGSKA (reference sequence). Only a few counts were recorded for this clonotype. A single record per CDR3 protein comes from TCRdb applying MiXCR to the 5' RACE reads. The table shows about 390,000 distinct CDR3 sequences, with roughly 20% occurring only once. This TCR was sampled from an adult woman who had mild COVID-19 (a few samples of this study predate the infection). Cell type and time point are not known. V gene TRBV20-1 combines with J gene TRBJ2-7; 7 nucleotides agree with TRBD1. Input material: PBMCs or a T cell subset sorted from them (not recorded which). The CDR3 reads CSARDRTGENYEQYF. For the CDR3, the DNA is TGCAGTGCTAGAGATAGAACAGGGGAGAACTACGAGCAGTACTTC.